This T cell receptor beta chain stems from a study of blood T cell repertoires in COVID-19. Turning to the study itself: COVID-19 samples from acute and convalescent phases originated in the United States, Italy and Spain. T cells, B-cell-depleted T cells, or PBMCs provided the cDNA or gDNA that served as material.

Methods used by the authors: Reference gene primer amplification in the assay estimated nucleated cell counts. The data were produced by immunoSEQ multiplex PCR, yet TCRdb's version contains in-frame clones alone and is incomplete. Clone size and V and J calls were adopted from that table, with D and trimming inferred from the DNA. This table has about 40,000 clones, about nine tenths appearing once. The V end lost 0 bases, the J end lost 0 bases, and 6 bases lay between the germline ends. The V gene's germline CDR1 is MGHRA and CDR2 YSYEKL. The CDR3 contains 14 residues. The sequenced sample consisted of peripheral blood. The V gene is TRBV4-1, the J gene TRBJ2-7; tentatively, D is TRBD1 (5 bases). The receptor was isolated from a human donor in a cohort sampled during active COVID-19. In DNA form, the CDR3 reads TGCGCCAGCAGCCAAGATAGGGGCTCCTACGAGCAGTACTTC. This translates into CASSQDRGSYEQYF.